These 14 T cell receptor beta chains were sequenced from one sample in a study of shared clonotypes between healthy human individuals. Here immunoSEQ multiplex PCR was the method, and the copy in TCRdb shows in-frame clones only, minus some. The data show more than 1.2 million clones, with approximately 98.5% seen just once and 0.36% held by the top ten. The specimen sequenced was naive CD4+ T cells sorted from blood. Regarding subset: CD45RA+ positively selected. These TCRs come from a man aged 25 to 40 in good health.

This chain joins TRBV15 and TRBJ1-2; TRBD1 is a possible D gene (6 bases). This CDR3 has 14 residues. The germline CDR1 and CDR2 sequences are LNHNV and YYDKDF (reference sequence). V lost 4 bases and J lost 6, with 15 bases in between. CDR3 amino acids: CATSKLQGADGYTF. CDR3 nucleotides: TGTGCCACCAGCAAGCTACAGGGAGCGGATGGCTACACCTTC. Combining the CDR3 with reference TRBV15 and TRBJ1-2 gives the whole variable domain DAMVIQNPRYQVTQFGKPVTLSCSQTLNHNVMYWYQQKSSQAPKLLFHYYDKDFNNEADTPDNFQSRRPNTSFCFLDIRSPGLGDTAMYLCATSKLQGADGYTFGSGTRLTVV.

The sample holds one count of this clone. The rearrangement links TRBV5-5 to TRBJ2-3; TRBD2 matches at 12 bases. There are 18 residues in the CDR3. Trimming removed 5 bases from V and 3 bases from J; junction bases left unmatched: 13. Looked up from germline, CDR1 is SGHKS and CDR2 is YYEKEE (reference sequence). For the CDR3, the DNA is TGTGCCAGCAGGGTGGGGCTGCTAGCGGGAGGGCCTACAGATACGCAGTATTTT. Protein: CASRVGLLAGGPTDTQYF.

V gene TRBV5-4 combines with J gene TRBJ2-2; no firm D call. CDR1 SGHNT and CDR2 YYREEE come from the germline V gene (reference sequence). This CDR3 is 15 amino acids long. Trimming took 2 bases from V and 0 from J, leaving 8 bases between them. The CDR3 DNA is TGTGCCAGCAGCTTAAGGACGGCGAACACCGGGGAGCTGTTTTTT. Protein: CASSLRTANTGELFF. Full variable domain (remainder filled in from reference TRBV5-4 and TRBJ2-2): ETGVTQSPTHLIKTRGQQVTLRCSSQSGHNTVSWYQQALGQGPQFIFQYYREEENGRGNFPPRFSGLQFPNYSSELNVNALELDDSALYLCASSLRTANTGELFFGEGSRLTVL.

V and J are TRBV18 and TRBJ2-5; D perhaps matches TRBD1 (7 bases). Germline lookup yields CDR1 KGHSH and CDR2 LQKENI. V was trimmed by 3 bases and J by 2 bases, leaving 13 bases between them. The CDR3 totals 15 residues. This CDR3 reads CASSPSQGGQETQYF. CDR3 DNA: TGTGCCAGCTCACCGTCGCAGGGGGGACAAGAGACCCAGTACTTC.

The rearrangement joins TRBV7-9 to TRBJ2-1; TRBD2 matches at 9 bases. J was trimmed by 6 bases and V by 5 bases; bases with no gene match: 11. Germline CDR1 is SEHNR and CDR2 is FQNEAQ (reference sequence). CDR3 length equals 16 residues. The DNA of the CDR3 is TGTGCCAGCAGCCGAATATGGCGGGAGGGCCCCAATGAGCAGTTCTTC. Amino acids: CASSRIWREGPNEQFF. Based on the CDR3 plus reference TRBV7-9 and TRBJ2-1, the full variable domain is DTGVSQNPRHKITKRGQNVTFRCDPISEHNRLYWYRQTLGQGPEFLTYFQNEAQLEKSRLLSDRFSAERPKGSFSTLEIQRTEQGDSAMYLCASSRIWREGPNEQFFGPGTRLTVL.

V usage is TRBV25-1 and J usage is TRBJ2-2; the D gene is possibly TRBD1 (5 bases). Trimming shortened V by 3 bases and J by 3 bases, and 8 bases separated the two germline ends. Germline V gene sequence: CDR1 MGHDK, CDR2 SYGVNS. There are 14 residues in the CDR3. The CDR3 region has the DNA TGTGCCAGCAGTGATTCAGGGTACACCGGGGAGCTGTTTTTT. This translates into CASSDSGYTGELFF.

The chain uses TRBV6-1 and TRBJ1-1; D might be TRBD1 (6 bases). There are 13 residues in the CDR3. Germline-derived CDR1 and CDR2 are MNHNS and SASEGT. V was trimmed by 7 bases and J by 5 bases, leaving 14 bases between them. The CDR3 region is CASNLQGGTEAFF. The CDR3 bases are TGTGCCAGCAATTTACAGGGAGGTACTGAAGCTTTCTTT.

The J gene is TRBJ2-7, the V gene TRBV19; TRBD1 matches 10 bases. CDR1 and CDR2 from the germline V gene are LNHDA and SQIVND (reference sequence). The CDR3 runs 14 residues. The V segment lost 7 bases and the J segment 2 bases; nucleotides outside the gene matches: 5. The CDR3 DNA sequence: TGTGCCAGTAAACGGGACAGGGGTACCTACGAGCAGTACTTC. Its protein is CASKRDRGTYEQYF.

The chain uses TRBV7-9 and TRBJ2-7, with 11 bases matching TRBD2. With V trimmed by 3 bases and J by 4 bases, 5 bases remained unmatched. This CDR3 is built from 15 residues. Germline values: CDR1 SEHNR, CDR2 FQNEAQ (reference sequence). CDR3 region: CASSFGSGRGYEQYF. CDR3 DNA: TGTGCCAGCAGCTTCGGTAGCGGGAGGGGATACGAGCAGTACTTC. Drawing the rest from reference TRBV7-9 and TRBJ2-7, the complete variable domain is DTGVSQNPRHKITKRGQNVTFRCDPISEHNRLYWYRQTLGQGPEFLTYFQNEAQLEKSRLLSDRFSAERPKGSFSTLEIQRTEQGDSAMYLCASSFGSGRGYEQYFGPGTRLTVT.

The chain employs TRBV5-6 and TRBJ1-5; weak D call: TRBD1 (6 bases). Germline V gene data show CDR1 as SGHDT and CDR2 as YYEEEE. Trimming shortened V by 1 base and J by 3 bases, and 17 bases separated the two germline ends. The CDR3 length is 17 residues. The CDR3 region is CASSLWQGSPFNQPQHF. Here the CDR3 DNA reads TGTGCCAGCAGCTTGTGGCAGGGGTCTCCCTTCAATCAGCCCCAGCATTTT.

This sequence joins TRBV18 and TRBJ2-6; D gene ambiguous. The V end was cut by 3 bases, the J end by 6 bases, with 3 bases between. From germline, CDR1 is KGHSH and CDR2 LQKENI. The CDR3 runs to 12 residues. CDR3 sequence reads: CASSPSANVLTF. The CDR3 DNA sequence: TGTGCCAGCTCACCCTCGGCCAACGTCCTGACTTTC.

The chain uses TRBV19 and TRBJ1-5; D not resolved. The CDR3 sequence is 14 residues long. Germline loops: CDR1 LNHDA, CDR2 SQIVND (reference sequence). V gave up 7 bases and J gave up 0 bases, with 10 bases separating them. The CDR3 sequence is CASKKQHSNQPQHF. The CDR3 DNA reads as TGTGCCAGTAAGAAACAGCATAGCAATCAGCCCCAGCATTTT.

The J gene is TRBJ1-5, the V gene TRBV29-1; 11 bases line up with TRBD1. The junction had 2 bases not matched to a gene; V was cut back by 4 bases and J by 6 bases. The CDR3 totals 13 residues. Per germline, CDR1 SQVTM and CDR2 ANQGSEA. For the CDR3, the DNA is TGCAGCGTTGGGACAGGGGGCGGTCAGCCCCAGCATTTT. As protein: CSVGTGGGQPQHF.

A remark on this clone: One end of the junction does not line up with germline, which may come from a read error. Here the CDR3 reads CASRLTGGSRETQYF. The CDR3 nucleotides are TGTGCTAGCAGGCTGACAGGGGGGTCGAGGGAGACCCAGTACTTC. The chain recombines TRBV5-5 with TRBJ2-5; 9 nucleotides match TRBD1. This CDR3 has 15 amino acids. Germline loops: CDR1 SGHKS, CDR2 YYEKEE (reference sequence).